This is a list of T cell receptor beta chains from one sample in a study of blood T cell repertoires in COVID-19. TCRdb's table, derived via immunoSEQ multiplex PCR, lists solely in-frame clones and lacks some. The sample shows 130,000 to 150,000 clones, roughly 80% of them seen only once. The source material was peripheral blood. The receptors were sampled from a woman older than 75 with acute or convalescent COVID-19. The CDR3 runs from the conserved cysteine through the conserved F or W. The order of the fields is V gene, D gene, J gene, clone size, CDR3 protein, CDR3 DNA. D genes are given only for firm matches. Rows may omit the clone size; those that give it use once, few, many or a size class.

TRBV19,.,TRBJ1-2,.,CASTPGFGVNYGYTF,TGTGCCAGTACCCCGGGATTTGGGGTGAACTATGGCTACACCTTC
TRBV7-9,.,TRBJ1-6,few,CASSLREGDNSPLHF,TGTGCCAGCAGCTTAAGGGAGGGGGATAATTCACCCCTCCACTTT
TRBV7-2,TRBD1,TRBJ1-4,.,CASSLAVTGGEKLFF,TGTGCCAGCAGCTTAGCTGTGACAGGGGGTGAAAAACTGTTTTTT
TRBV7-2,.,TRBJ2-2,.,CASSPSTSGAFNTGELFF,TGTGCCAGCAGCCCCAGCACGAGTGGGGCTTTTAACACCGGGGAGCTGTTTTTT
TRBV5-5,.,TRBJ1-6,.,CASSAQRGGSNSPLHF,TGTGCCAGCAGCGCCCAGAGGGGGGGGAGTAATTCACCCCTCCACTTT
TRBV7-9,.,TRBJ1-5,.,CASSFGQLSSNQPQHF,TGTGCCAGCAGCTTTGGACAGTTAAGTAGCAATCAGCCCCAGCATTTT
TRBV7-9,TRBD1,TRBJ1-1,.,CARTGRNTEAFF,TGTGCCCGGACAGGGAGGAACACTGAAGCTTTCTTT
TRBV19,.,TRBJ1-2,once,CASIQGPGSYGYTF,TGTGCCAGTATACAGGGCCCCGGTTCCTATGGCTACACCTTC
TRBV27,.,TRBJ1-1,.,CASSRLGGGTEAFF,TGTGCCAGCAGCCGCCTGGGGGGAGGGACTGAAGCTTTCTTT
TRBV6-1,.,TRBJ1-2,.,CASSEAGVYYGYTF,TGTGCCAGCAGTGAAGCGGGCGTATACTATGGCTACACCTTC
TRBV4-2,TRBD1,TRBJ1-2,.,CASSQGTGTNYGYTF,TGTGCCAGCAGCCAGGGGACAGGGACTAACTATGGCTACACCTTC
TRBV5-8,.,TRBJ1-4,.,CASSLFGNYYATNEKLFF,TGTGCCAGCAGCTTGTTCGGAAACTACTACGCAACTAATGAAAAACTGTTTTTT